The source of this TCR beta chain is a study of blood T cell repertoires in COVID-19. At the level of the study: The United States, Italy and Spain provided the acute and convalescent COVID-19 samples. The analysed material was cDNA or gDNA that came from T cells, B-cell-depleted T cells, or PBMCs.

How the authors handled the data: Estimates of nucleated cell counts were drawn from the amplification of reference gene primers. Only in-frame clones appear in the TCRdb table, and some are missing; sequencing was by immunoSEQ multiplex PCR. V, J and clone size are those of that table, while D and trimming were read from the DNA. The table records more than 200,000 clones, over 80% of them present only once. This CDR3 spans 11 amino acids. V was pared by 0 bases and J by 8 bases, with 7 bases between. Germline V gene lookup returns CDR1 GTSNPN and CDR2 SVGIG (reference sequence). The sequence was obtained from a man aged 35 to 55 with acute or convalescent COVID-19. V gene TRBV30 combines with J gene TRBJ1-2, with D uncertain. The sample consisted of peripheral blood. CDR3 protein: CAWSVREGYTF. As DNA, the CDR3 is TGTGCCTGGAGTGTACGGGAAGGCTACACCTTC.